This T cell receptor (beta chain) is drawn from a study of T-cell reconstitution after alpha-beta-depleted transplantation in children. Researchers prepared the TCRbeta library using unique molecular identifiers, the study reports. TCRdb passed the PCR reads through MiXCR, listing each CDR3 protein once. Found here are roughly 50,000 distinct CDR3 sequences, approximately 43% of them singletons; the top ten hold less than 98%. Comment on this clonotype: No antigen is known for it.

The CDR3 is 15 residues long. The germline V and J ends were trimmed by 5 bases and 0 bases, with 13 bases remaining between them. Broader study findings: At the one-year point after transplant, T-cell counts and TCRbeta diversity were found to come mostly from T cells that had been newly produced. Surviving recipient cells, namely T cells and thymic progenitors, were the source of high day-60 TCRbeta diversity in some patients. Reported findings indicate that, about two months after transplant, alpha-beta T cells came from several hundred expanded clones, which were derived from non-depleted graft cells.

The TCR sequence derives from a male patient between 10 and 17 years old who had a stem cell transplant for acute lymphoblastic leukemia, so the T cells may come from the graft donor. Specimen: PBMCs, mostly from graft donor cells, collected 360 days after TCRalphabeta/CD19-depleted stem cell transplant. V and J are TRBV12-3 or TRBV12-4 and TRBJ1-1; D is possibly TRBD1 (5 bases). The CDR3 nucleotides read TGTGCCAGCAGTCCGGGGCGGGGGATGAACACTGAAGCTTTCTTT. This encodes CASSPGRGMNTEAFF.